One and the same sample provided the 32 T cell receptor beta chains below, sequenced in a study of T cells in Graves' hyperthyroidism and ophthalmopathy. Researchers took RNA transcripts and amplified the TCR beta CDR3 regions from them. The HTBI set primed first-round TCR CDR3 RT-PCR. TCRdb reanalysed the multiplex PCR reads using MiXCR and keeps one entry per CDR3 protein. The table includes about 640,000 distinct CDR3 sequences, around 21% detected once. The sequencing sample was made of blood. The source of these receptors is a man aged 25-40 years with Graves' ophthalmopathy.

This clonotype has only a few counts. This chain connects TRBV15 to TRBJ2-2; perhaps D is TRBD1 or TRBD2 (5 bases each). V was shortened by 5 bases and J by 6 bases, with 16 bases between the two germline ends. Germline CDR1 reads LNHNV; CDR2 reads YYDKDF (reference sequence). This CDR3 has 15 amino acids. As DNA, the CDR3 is TGTGCCACCAGCGTGGAGGTGACAGTCCCCGGGGAGCTGTTTTTT. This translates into CATSVEVTVPGELFF.

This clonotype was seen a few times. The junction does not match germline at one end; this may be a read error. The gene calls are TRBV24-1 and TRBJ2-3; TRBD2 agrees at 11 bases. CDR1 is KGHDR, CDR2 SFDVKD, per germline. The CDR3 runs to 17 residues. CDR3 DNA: TGTGCCAGCAGTTACCACGGGACTAGCGGAGGAACAGATACGCAGTATTTT. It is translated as CASSYHGTSGGTDTQYF.

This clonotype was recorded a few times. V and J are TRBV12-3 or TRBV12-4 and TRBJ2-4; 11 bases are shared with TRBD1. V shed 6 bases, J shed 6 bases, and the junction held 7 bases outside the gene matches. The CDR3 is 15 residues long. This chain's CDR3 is CASSRGQGARNIQYF. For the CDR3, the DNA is TGTGCCAGCAGCCGAGGACAGGGGGCGAGAAACATTCAGTACTTC.

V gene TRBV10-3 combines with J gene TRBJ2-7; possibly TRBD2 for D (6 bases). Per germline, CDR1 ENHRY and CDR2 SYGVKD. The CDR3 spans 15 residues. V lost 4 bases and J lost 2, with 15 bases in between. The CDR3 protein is CAISALNGEAYEQYF. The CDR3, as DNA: TGTGCCATCAGTGCTCTGAACGGGGAGGCCTACGAGCAGTACTTC.

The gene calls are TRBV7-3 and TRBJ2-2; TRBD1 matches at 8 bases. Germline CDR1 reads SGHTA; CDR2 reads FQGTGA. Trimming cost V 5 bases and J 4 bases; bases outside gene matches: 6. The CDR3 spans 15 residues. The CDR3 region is CASSASGGSTGELFF. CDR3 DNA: TGTGCCAGCAGCGCATCAGGGGGCAGCACCGGGGAGCTGTTTTTT.

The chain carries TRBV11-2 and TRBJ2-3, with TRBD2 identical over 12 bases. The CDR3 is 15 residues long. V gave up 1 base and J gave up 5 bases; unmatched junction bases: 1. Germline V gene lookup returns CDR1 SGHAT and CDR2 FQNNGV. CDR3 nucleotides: TGTGCCAGCAGCTTAGTACTAGCGGGAGGAGATACGCAGTATTTT. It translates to CASSLVLAGGDTQYF.

CDR3 DNA: TGTGCCAGCAGTTCCGGGACTTACTCCTACAATGAGCAGTTCTTC. Translated, it gives CASSSGTYSYNEQFF. The rearrangement links TRBV28 to TRBJ2-1; maybe TRBD2 (6 bases). Germline assignment: CDR1 MDHEN and CDR2 SYDVKM. The CDR3 runs 15 residues. Trimming took 4 bases from V and 0 from J, leaving 10 bases between them.

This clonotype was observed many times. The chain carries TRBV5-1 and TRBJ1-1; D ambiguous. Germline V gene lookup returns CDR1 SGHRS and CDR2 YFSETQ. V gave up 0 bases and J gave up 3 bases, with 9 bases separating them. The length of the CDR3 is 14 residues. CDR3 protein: CASSLGARDTEAFF. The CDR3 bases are TGCGCCAGCAGCTTGGGGGCCCGGGACACTGAAGCTTTCTTT.

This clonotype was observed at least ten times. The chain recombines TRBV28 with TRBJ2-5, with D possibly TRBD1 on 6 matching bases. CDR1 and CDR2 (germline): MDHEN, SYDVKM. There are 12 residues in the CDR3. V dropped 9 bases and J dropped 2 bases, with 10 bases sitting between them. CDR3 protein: CASLDRQETQYF. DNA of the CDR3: TGTGCCAGTCTGGACAGACAAGAGACCCAGTACTTC.

CDR3: CASSPAGFMNTEAFF. The CDR3 DNA reads as TGTGCCAGTAGTCCCGCTGGTTTCATGAACACTGAAGCTTTCTTT. This chain joins TRBV19 and TRBJ1-1; D remains ambiguous. Per the germline V gene, CDR1 is LNHDA and CDR2 is SQIVND (reference sequence). Trimming took 5 bases from V and 0 from J, leaving 13 bases between them. The CDR3 is 15 amino acids. The full variable domain, rest sourced from reference TRBV19 and TRBJ1-1, is DGGITQSPKYLFRKEGQNVTLSCEQNLNHDAMYWYRQDPGQGLRLIYYSQIVNDFQKGDIAEGYSVSREKKESFPLTVTSAQKNPTAFYLCASSPAGFMNTEAFFGQGTRLTVV.

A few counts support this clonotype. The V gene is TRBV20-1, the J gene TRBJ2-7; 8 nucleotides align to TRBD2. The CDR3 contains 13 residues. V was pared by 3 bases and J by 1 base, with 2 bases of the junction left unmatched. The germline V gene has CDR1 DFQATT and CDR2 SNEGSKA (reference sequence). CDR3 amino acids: CSASKRGSYEQYF. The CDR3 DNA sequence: TGCAGTGCTAGCAAGCGGGGGTCCTACGAGCAGTACTTC.

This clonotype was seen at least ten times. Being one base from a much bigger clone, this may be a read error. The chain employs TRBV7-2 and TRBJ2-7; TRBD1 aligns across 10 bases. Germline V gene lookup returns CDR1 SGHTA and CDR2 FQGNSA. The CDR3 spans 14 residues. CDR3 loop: CASSLDRGPYGQYF. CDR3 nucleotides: TGTGCCAGCAGCCTCGACAGGGGGCCGTACGGGCAGTACTTC.

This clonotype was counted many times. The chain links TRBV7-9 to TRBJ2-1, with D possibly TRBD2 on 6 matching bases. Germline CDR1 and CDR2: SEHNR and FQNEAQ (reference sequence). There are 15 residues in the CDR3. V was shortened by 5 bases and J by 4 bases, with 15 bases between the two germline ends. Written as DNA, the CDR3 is TGTGCCAGCAGCCTTACTAGTGGGGGGTACAATGAGCAGTTCTTC. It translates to CASSLTSGGYNEQFF.

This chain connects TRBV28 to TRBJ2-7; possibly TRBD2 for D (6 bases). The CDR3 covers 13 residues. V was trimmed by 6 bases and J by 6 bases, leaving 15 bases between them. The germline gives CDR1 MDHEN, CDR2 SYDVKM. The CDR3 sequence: CASSPSTSFEQYF. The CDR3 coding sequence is TGTGCCAGCAGCCCCTCGACTAGTTTCGAGCAGTACTTC.

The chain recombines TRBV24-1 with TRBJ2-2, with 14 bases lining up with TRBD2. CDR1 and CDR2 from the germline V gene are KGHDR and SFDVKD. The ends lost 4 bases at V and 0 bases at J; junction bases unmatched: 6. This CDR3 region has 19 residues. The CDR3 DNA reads TGTGCCACCAGTGACCCGGGACTAGCGGGAGACACGAACACCGGGGAGCTGTTTTTT. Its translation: CATSDPGLAGDTNTGELFF.

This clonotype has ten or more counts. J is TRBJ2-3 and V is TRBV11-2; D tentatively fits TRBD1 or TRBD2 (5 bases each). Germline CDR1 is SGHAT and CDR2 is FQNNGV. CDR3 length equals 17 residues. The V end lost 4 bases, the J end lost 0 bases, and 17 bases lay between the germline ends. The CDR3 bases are TGTGCCAGCAGCTACCGGGACCACATTGCTAGCACAGATACGCAGTATTTT. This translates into CASSYRDHIASTDTQYF. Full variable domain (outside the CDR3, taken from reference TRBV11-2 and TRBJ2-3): EAGVAQSPRYKIIEKRQSVAFWCNPISGHATLYWYQQILGQGPKLLIQFQNNGVVDDSQLPKDRFSAERLKGVDSTLKIQPAKLEDSAVYLCASSYRDHIASTDTQYFGPGTRLTVL.

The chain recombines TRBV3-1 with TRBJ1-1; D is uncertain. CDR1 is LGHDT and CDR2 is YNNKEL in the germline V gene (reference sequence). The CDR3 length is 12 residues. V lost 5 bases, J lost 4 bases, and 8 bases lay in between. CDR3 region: CASSGRCTEAFF. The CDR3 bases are TGTGCCAGCAGCGGCAGGTGCACTGAAGCTTTCTTT. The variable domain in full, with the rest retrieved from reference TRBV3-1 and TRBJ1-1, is DTAVSQTPKYLVTQMGNDKSIKCEQNLGHDTMYWYKQDSKKFLKIMFSYNNKELIINETVPNRFSPKSPDKAHLNLHINSLELGDSAVYFCASSGRCTEAFFGQGTRLTVV.

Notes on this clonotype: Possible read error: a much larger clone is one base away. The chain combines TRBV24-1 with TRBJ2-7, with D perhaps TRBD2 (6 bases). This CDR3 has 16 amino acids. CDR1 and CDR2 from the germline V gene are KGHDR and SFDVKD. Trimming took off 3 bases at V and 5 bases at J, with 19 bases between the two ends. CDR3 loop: CATSDPRLGVGNEQYF. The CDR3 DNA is TGTGCCACCAGTGATCCCCGACTAGGAGTAGGGAACGAGCAGTACTTC.

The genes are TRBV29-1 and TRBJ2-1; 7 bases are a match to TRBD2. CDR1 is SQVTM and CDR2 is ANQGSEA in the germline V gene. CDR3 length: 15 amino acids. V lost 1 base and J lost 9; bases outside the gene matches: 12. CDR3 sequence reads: CSVEGTRDPRAEQFF. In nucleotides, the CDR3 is TGCAGCGTTGAAGGGACTAGAGATCCACGTGCTGAGCAGTTCTTC.

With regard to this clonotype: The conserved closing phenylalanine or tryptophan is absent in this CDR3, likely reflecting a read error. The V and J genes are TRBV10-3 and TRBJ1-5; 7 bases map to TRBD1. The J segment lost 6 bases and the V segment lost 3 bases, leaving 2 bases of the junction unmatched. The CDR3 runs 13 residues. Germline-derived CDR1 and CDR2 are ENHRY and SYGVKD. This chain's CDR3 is CAISDRGSQPQHS. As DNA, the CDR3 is TGTGCCATCAGTGACAGGGGGAGTCAGCCCCAGCATTCT.

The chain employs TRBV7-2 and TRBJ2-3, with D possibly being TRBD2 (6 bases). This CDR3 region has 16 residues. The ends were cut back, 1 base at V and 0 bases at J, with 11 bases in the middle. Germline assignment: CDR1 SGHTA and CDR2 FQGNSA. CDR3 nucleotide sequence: TGTGCCAGCAGCTTAGGGGACTTCCCTAGCACAGATACGCAGTATTTT. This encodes CASSLGDFPSTDTQYF.

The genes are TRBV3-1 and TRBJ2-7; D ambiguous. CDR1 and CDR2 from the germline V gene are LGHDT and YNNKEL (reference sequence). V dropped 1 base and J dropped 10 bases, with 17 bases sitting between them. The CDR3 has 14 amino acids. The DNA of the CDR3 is TGTGCCAGCAGCCAAGGGTTCGGGTGGACCGAACAGTACTTC. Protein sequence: CASSQGFGWTEQYF.

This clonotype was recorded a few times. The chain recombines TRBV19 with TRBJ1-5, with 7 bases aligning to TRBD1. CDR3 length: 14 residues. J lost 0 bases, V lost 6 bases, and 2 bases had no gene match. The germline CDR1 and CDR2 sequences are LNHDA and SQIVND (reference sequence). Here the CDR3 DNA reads TGTGCCAGTAGCGACAGGGATAGCAATCAGCCCCAGCATTTT. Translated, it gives CASSDRDSNQPQHF.

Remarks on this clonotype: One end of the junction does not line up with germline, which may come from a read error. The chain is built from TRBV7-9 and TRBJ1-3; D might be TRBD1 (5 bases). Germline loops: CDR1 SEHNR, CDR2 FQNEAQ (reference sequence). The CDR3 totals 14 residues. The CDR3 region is CASSRAGTGNTMYF. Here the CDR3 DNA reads TGTGCCAGCAGTAGGGCAGGGACTGGAAACACCATGTATTTT.

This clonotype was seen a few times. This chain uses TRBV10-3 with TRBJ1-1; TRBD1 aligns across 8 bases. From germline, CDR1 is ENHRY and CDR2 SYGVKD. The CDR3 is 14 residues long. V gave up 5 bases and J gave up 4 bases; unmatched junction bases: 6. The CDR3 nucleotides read TGTGCCATCAGTCCCGACAGGGGAAGCACTGAAGCTTTCTTT. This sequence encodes CAISPDRGSTEAFF.

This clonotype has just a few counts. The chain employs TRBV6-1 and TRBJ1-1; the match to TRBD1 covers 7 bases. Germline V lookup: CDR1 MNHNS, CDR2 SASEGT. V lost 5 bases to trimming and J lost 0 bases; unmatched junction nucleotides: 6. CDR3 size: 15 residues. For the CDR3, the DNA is TGTGCCAGCAGTCGTCAGGGGGTAGTGAACACTGAAGCTTTCTTT. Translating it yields CASSRQGVVNTEAFF.

The chain's CDR3 is CASSGRASIQETQYF. CDR3 nucleotides: TGTGCCAGCAGTGGGCGGGCTAGTATCCAAGAGACCCAGTACTTC. This chain connects TRBV6-1 to TRBJ2-5; perhaps TRBD2 as D (5 bases). V was shortened by 4 bases and J by 1 base, with 13 bases between the two germline ends. Per the germline V gene, CDR1 is MNHNS and CDR2 is SASEGT. CDR3 length equals 15 residues.

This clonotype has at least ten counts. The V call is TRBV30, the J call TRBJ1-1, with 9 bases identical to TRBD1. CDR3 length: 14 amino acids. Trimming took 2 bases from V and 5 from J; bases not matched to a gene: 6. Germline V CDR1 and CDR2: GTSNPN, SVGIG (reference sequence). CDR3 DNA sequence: TGTGCCTGGAGTCGGGACAGGGTGGCAACTGAAGCTTTCTTT. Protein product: CAWSRDRVATEAFF.

This CDR3 reads CASSPKPWDYTNTGELFF. The CDR3 DNA is TGCGCCAGCAGCCCAAAGCCATGGGACTATACGAACACCGGGGAGCTGTTTTTT. The chain carries TRBV4-3 and TRBJ2-2; 7 nucleotides align to TRBD2. CDR1 and CDR2 (germline): LGHNA, YSLEER. J lost 0 bases, V lost 4 bases, and 11 bases had no gene match. There are 18 residues in the CDR3.

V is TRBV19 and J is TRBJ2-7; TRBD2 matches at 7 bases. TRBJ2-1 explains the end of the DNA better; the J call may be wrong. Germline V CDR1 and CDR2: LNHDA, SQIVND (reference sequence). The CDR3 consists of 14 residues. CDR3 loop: CASSLASGSYEQFF. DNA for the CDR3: TGTGCCAGTAGCCTAGCTAGCGGTTCCTACGAGCAGTTCTTC.

The chain's CDR3 is CASSLAPGAQETQYF. CDR3 bases: TGTGCCAGCAGTCTGGCCCCGGGAGCTCAAGAGACCCAGTACTTC. The V gene is TRBV7-3, the J gene TRBJ2-5; maybe TRBD2 (6 bases). CDR1 is SGHTA, CDR2 FQGTGA, per germline. V gave up 6 bases and J gave up 2 bases, with 16 bases separating them. The CDR3 extends over 15 amino acids.

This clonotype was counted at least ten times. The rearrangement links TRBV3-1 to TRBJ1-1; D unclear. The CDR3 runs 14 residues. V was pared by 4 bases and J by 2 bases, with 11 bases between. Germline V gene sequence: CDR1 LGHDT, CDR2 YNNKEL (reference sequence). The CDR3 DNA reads TGTGCCAGCAGCCCGGGTCCCCAAAACACTGAAGCTTTCTTT. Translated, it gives CASSPGPQNTEAFF.